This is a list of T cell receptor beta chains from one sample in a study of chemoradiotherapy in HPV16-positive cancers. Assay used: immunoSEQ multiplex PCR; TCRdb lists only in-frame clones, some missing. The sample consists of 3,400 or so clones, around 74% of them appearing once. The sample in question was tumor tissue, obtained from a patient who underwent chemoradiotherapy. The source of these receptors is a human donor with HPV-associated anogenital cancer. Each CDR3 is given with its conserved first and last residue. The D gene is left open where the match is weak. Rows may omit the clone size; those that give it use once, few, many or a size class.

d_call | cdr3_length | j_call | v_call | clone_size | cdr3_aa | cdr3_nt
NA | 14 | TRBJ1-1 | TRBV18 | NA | CASSPPMMNTEAFF | TGTGCCAGCTCACCACCAATGATGAACACTGAAGCTTTCTTT
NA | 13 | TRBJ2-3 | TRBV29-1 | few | CSVATVSTDTQYF | TGCAGCGTAGCGACAGTCAGCACAGATACGCAGTATTTT
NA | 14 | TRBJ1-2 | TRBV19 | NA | CASSIEPDLRGYTF | TGTGCCAGTAGTATAGAACCCGACCTTCGGGGCTACACCTTC
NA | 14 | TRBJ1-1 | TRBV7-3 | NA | CASSAGSSNTEAFF | TGTGCCAGCAGCGCCGGCTCCTCGAACACTGAAGCTTTCTTT
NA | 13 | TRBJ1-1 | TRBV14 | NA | CASSPSGHTEAFF | TGTGCCAGCAGCCCATCGGGACACACTGAAGCTTTCTTT
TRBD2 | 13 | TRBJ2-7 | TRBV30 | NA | CAWRWAGVAEQYF | TGTGCCTGGAGATGGGCGGGAGTCGCCGAGCAGTACTTC
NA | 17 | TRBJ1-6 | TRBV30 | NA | CAWSLVDLISYNSPLHF | TGTGCCTGGAGTCTTGTGGATTTAATCTCCTATAATTCACCCCTCCACTTT
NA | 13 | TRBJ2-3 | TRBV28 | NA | CASTSPLTDTQYF | TGTGCCAGCACCAGTCCCCTCACAGATACGCAGTATTTT
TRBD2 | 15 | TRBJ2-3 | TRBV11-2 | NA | CASSFGGRFPITQYF | TGTGCCAGCAGCTTCGGCGGGAGGTTCCCGATTACGCAGTATTTT
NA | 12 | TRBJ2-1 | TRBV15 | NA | CATSRGANEQFF | TGTGCCACCAGCAGAGGTGCCAATGAGCAGTTCTTC
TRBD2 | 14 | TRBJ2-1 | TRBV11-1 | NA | CASSFLAGGPEQFF | TGTGCCAGCAGCTTCCTAGCGGGAGGGCCTGAGCAGTTCTTC
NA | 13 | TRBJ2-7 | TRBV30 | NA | CAWSLGGAYEQYF | TGTGCCTGGAGCCTGGGGGGGGCGTACGAGCAGTACTTC
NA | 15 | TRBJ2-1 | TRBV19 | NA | CASCVGGRFYNEQFF | TGTGCCAGTTGCGTAGGGGGGCGTTTCTACAATGAGCAGTTCTTC
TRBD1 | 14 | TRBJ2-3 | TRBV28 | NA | CASTTDRGTDTQYF | TGTGCCAGCACCACCGACAGGGGCACAGATACGCAGTATTTT
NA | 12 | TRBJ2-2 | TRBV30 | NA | CAWSTRAGELFF | TGTGCCTGGAGTACACGCGCCGGGGAGCTGTTTTTT
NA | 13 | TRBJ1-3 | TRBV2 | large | CASSGQTGNTIYF | TGTGCCAGCAGTGGACAGACTGGAAACACCATATATTTT
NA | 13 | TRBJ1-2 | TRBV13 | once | CASSLDHRDGYTF | TGTGCCAGCAGCTTAGACCACAGGGATGGCTACACCTTC
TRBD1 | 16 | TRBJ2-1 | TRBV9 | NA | CASSLLGQGGRDEQFF | TGTGCCAGCAGCCTATTGGGACAGGGGGGTCGGGATGAGCAGTTCTTC
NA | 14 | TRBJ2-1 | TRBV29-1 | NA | CSVGRGVAYNEQFF | TGCAGCGTGGGGCGGGGTGTCGCCTACAATGAGCAGTTCTTC
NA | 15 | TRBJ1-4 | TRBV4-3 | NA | CASSQDNGSGEKLFF | TGCGCCAGCAGCCAAGATAATGGGTCGGGCGAAAAACTGTTTTTT
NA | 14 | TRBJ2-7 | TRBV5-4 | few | CASSPEPRSYEQYF | TGTGCCAGCAGCCCCGAGCCCCGCTCCTACGAGCAGTACTTC
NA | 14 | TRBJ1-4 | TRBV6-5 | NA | CASSPSGVREKLFF | TGTGCCAGCAGTCCTTCAGGGGTTCGTGAAAAACTGTTTTTT
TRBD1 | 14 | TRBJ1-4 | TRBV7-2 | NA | CASSQGQFNEKLFF | TGTGCCAGCAGCCAGGGACAGTTCAATGAAAAACTGTTTTTT
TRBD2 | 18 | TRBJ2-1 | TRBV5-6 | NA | CANSLTRGGTSSYNEQFF | TGTGCCAACAGCTTGACTCGCGGGGGGACGAGCTCCTACAATGAGCAGTTCTTC
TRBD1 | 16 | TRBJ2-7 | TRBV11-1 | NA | CASIPGGTGGSYEQYF | TGTGCCAGCATCCCAGGAGGGACAGGGGGCTCCTACGAGCAGTACTTC
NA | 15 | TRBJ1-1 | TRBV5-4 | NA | CASSLEGQGYTEAFF | TGTGCCAGCAGCTTGGAGGGTCAGGGGTACACTGAAGCTTTCTTT
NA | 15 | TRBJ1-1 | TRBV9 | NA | CASSVAGGMNTEAFF | TGTGCCAGCAGCGTAGCAGGAGGGATGAACACTGAAGCTTTCTTT